Listed here are 21 T cell receptor beta chains from one sample, sequenced in a study of T cell responses to AZD1222 COVID-19 vaccine. The assay was immunoSEQ multiplex PCR, and TCRdb's table has in-frame clones only and misses some. Of approximately 100,000 clones listed, 90% to 95% are singletons. The sample consisted of peripheral blood, taken on day 0 of AZD1222 vaccination. Source of these receptors: an adult in good health.

This clone showed up just once. V is TRBV3-1 (or the pseudogene TRBV3-2) and J is TRBJ2-5; D is ambiguous. V was clipped by 3 bases and J by 2 bases, with 13 bases between them. The CDR3 consists of 15 residues. Per the germline V gene, CDR1 is LGHDT and CDR2 is YNNKEL (reference sequence). CDR3 in amino acids: CASSQGNFGQETQYF. In DNA, the CDR3 is TGTGCCAGCAGCCAGGGGAATTTTGGGCAAGAGACCCAGTACTTC.

V is TRBV10-3 and J is TRBJ1-1, with TRBD1 as a possible D gene (5 bases). The germline CDR1 and CDR2 sequences are ENHRY and SYGVKD. With 6 bases removed from V and 0 bases from J, the gap between germline ends came to 8 bases. This CDR3 region has 13 residues. CDR3: CAISKGMNTEAFF. The DNA for the CDR3 is TGTGCCATCAGCAAGGGGATGAACACTGAAGCTTTCTTT.

This chain connects TRBV19 to TRBJ1-1, with unresolved D. The germline V gene has CDR1 LNHDA and CDR2 SQIVND (reference sequence). The CDR3 has 11 amino acids. V was trimmed by 7 bases and J by 7 bases, leaving 10 bases between them. Written as DNA, the CDR3 is TGTGCCAGTAAAGGAGGGCTTGAAGCTTTCTTT. Translated, it gives CASKGGLEAFF.

The CDR3 region is CASSWPGQGENYGYTF. The CDR3 DNA sequence: TGTGCCAGCAGCTGGCCGGGACAGGGGGAGAACTATGGCTACACCTTC. The chain recombines TRBV5-4 with TRBJ1-2, with 11 nucleotides matching TRBD1. V trimming: 3 bases; J trimming: 2 bases; junction bases outside the gene matches: 6. CDR1 is SGHNT and CDR2 is YYREEE in the germline V gene (reference sequence). The CDR3 runs to 16 residues.

The chain employs TRBV4-3 and TRBJ2-3; 10 nucleotides align to TRBD2. The germline V gene has CDR1 LGHNA and CDR2 YSLEER. The CDR3 has 16 amino acids. Trimming removed 1 base from V and 7 bases from J; junction bases left unmatched: 8. In nucleotides, the CDR3 is TGCGCCAGCAGCCAAGCCAGCGGGGGGGATTGGTATACGCAGTATTTT. It encodes CASSQASGGDWYTQYF.

The J gene is TRBJ1-2, the V gene TRBV15; TRBD1 matches 9 bases. CDR1 and CDR2 from the germline V gene are LNHNV and YYDKDF (reference sequence). The CDR3 spans 16 residues. Trimming cost V 0 bases and J 3 bases; bases outside gene matches: 5. The CDR3 DNA sequence: TGTGCCACCAGCAGAGATTTACAGGGGGCTCACTATGGCTACACCTTC. Encoded protein: CATSRDLQGAHYGYTF.

The chain couples TRBV2 to TRBJ1-1, with D unresolved. V lost 4 bases to trimming and J lost 6 bases, with 12 bases between them. The CDR3 length is 13 residues. From germline, CDR1 is SNHLY and CDR2 FYNNEI. The CDR3 DNA follows: TGTGCCAGCAGTGCTGCTCCGTCCGCTGAAGCTTTCTTT. Its protein is CASSAAPSAEAFF.

The gene calls are TRBV7-8 and TRBJ1-4; 9 nucleotides match TRBD1. With 5 bases clipped from V and 8 bases from J, the junction kept 6 bases outside the gene matches. The germline gives CDR1 SGHVS, CDR2 FQNEAQ. The CDR3 loop spans 14 amino acids. CDR3 in amino acids: CASSGDREDEKLFF. CDR3 bases: TGTGCCAGCAGCGGGGACAGGGAGGACGAAAAACTGTTTTTT.

The chain couples TRBV4-1 to TRBJ2-1; D is undetermined. Germline lookup yields CDR1 MGHRA and CDR2 YSYEKL. V was trimmed by 0 bases and J by 0 bases, leaving 18 bases between them. The CDR3 is made up of 19 amino acids. CDR3 amino acids: CASSQEFASFTGSYNEQFF. The CDR3 DNA reads TGCGCCAGCAGCCAAGAATTCGCCAGTTTTACGGGCTCCTACAATGAGCAGTTCTTC.

The V gene is TRBV11-3, the J gene TRBJ2-7, with TRBD1 matching 9 bases. This CDR3 comprises 15 residues. With 1 base clipped from V and 1 base from J, the junction kept 2 bases outside the gene matches. Per the germline V gene, CDR1 is SGHNT and CDR2 is YENEEA. CDR3 nucleotides: TGTGCCAGCAGCTTAGCCGGGACAGGGTCCTACGAGCAGTACTTC. Protein product: CASSLAGTGSYEQYF.

The gene calls are TRBV10-3 and TRBJ2-1, with 12 positions matching TRBD2. This CDR3 comprises 15 residues. CDR1 and CDR2 from the germline V gene are ENHRY and SYGVKD. With 4 bases clipped from V and 8 bases from J, the junction kept 6 bases outside the gene matches. The CDR3 here is CAISGTSGTRHEQFF. CDR3 nucleotide sequence: TGTGCCATCAGTGGGACTAGCGGGACGAGGCATGAGCAGTTCTTC.

This rearrangement joins TRBV30 to TRBJ2-1, with 7 bases fitting TRBD2. Germline CDR1 GTSNPN, CDR2 SVGIG (reference sequence). This CDR3 has 14 residues. V gave up 4 bases and J gave up 7 bases; unmatched junction bases: 10. The DNA for the CDR3 is TGTGCCTGGACGCGAGGACTAGGTCTAAATGAGCAGTTCTTC. Translation gives CAWTRGLGLNEQFF.

V and J are TRBV5-1 and TRBJ1-2; 9 bases map to TRBD1. The germline V gene has CDR1 SGHRS and CDR2 YFSETQ. There are 13 residues in the CDR3. Trimming at V came to 6 bases and at J to 5 bases, leaving 5 bases not matched to a gene. Here the CDR3 reads CASTLGQGYGYTF. Written as DNA, the CDR3 is TGCGCCAGCACCCTGGGACAGGGTTATGGCTACACCTTC.

The rearrangement links TRBV18 to TRBJ1-1; D might be TRBD1 (5 bases). CDR1 is KGHSH, CDR2 LQKENI, per germline. The CDR3 loop spans 15 amino acids. V lost 3 bases and J lost 4, with 15 bases in between. CDR3 DNA: TGTGCCAGCTCACCTCAACAGGACTTTGGCACTGAAGCTTTCTTT. Translated: CASSPQQDFGTEAFF.

This clone was seen just once. The genes are TRBV7-3 and TRBJ2-7; 12 bases are shared with TRBD1. V dropped 5 bases and J dropped 2; count of bases not matched to a gene: 4. The CDR3 contains 15 residues. The germline CDR1 and CDR2 sequences are SGHTA and FQGTGA. CDR3 amino acids: CASSPGTGGPYEQYF. The CDR3 nucleotides read TGTGCCAGCAGCCCCGGGACAGGGGGCCCCTACGAGCAGTACTTC.

The chain carries TRBV5-8 and TRBJ2-5; possibly TRBD1 for D (6 bases). V was trimmed by 5 bases and J by 0 bases, leaving 14 bases between them. Per the germline V gene, CDR1 is SGHTS and CDR2 is YDEGEE. The CDR3 contains 15 residues. DNA of the CDR3: TGTGCCAGCAGTCGGGCAGGGGCCAACCAAGAGACCCAGTACTTC. Protein sequence: CASSRAGANQETQYF.

This clone was seen a handful of times. This sequence joins TRBV6-4 and TRBJ1-2; unclear D gene. Germline V gives CDR1 MRHNA, CDR2 SNTAGT. V lost 2 bases to trimming and J lost 5 bases, with 3 bases between them. This CDR3 region has 11 residues. The CDR3 loop reads CASSDSYGYTF. CDR3 bases: TGTGCCAGCAGTGACAGTTATGGCTACACCTTC.

This clone was picked up one time. The chain carries TRBV9 and TRBJ1-1; 7 bases map to TRBD1. The CDR3 loop spans 14 amino acids. Germline trimming cut 3 bases from V and 1 base from J; bases unmatched to any gene: 3. Germline V gene lookup returns CDR1 SGDLS and CDR2 YYNGEE. The DNA for the CDR3 is TGTGCCAGCAGCGAGACAGGGAGGAACACTGAAGCTTTCTTT. The encoded protein is CASSETGRNTEAFF. Full variable domain (missing parts from reference TRBV9 and TRBJ1-1): DSGVTQTPKHLITATGQRVTLRCSPRSGDLSVYWYQQSLDQGLQFLIQYYNGEERAKGNILERFSAQQFPDLHSELNLSSLELGDSALYFCASSETGRNTEAFFGQGTRLTVV.

The rearrangement links TRBV7-8 to TRBJ1-3, with unresolved D. V lost 1 base, J lost 4 bases, and 11 bases lay in between. This CDR3 spans 15 amino acids. Germline V gene data show CDR1 as SGHVS and CDR2 as FQNEAQ. CDR3 in DNA: TGTGCCAGCAGCTTAGACGGTAGTTACGGAAACACCATATATTTT. It codes for CASSLDGSYGNTIYF.

The chain has TRBV5-1 and TRBJ1-2; D is unclear. Germline V CDR1 and CDR2: SGHRS, YFSETQ. CDR3 length equals 13 residues. Between the trimmed V and J ends, which lost 3 bases and 10 bases, there was a span of 16 bases. CDR3 protein: CASSYEGGLVYTF. CDR3 coding DNA: TGCGCCAGCAGCTACGAGGGAGGATTGGTCTACACCTTC. The entire variable domain, with the rest obtained from reference TRBV5-1 and TRBJ1-2, is as follows: KAGVTQTPRYLIKTRGQQVTLSCSPISGHRSVSWYQQTPGQGLQFLFEYFSETQRNKGNFPGRFSGRQFSNSRSEMNVSTLELGDSALYLCASSYEGGLVYTFGSGTRLTVV.

The rearrangement uses TRBV23-1 and TRBJ2-2; tentatively, D is TRBD1 (9 bases). TRBV23-1 is assigned to the ORF class and has an uncertain function. Trimming removed 8 bases from V and 0 bases from J, with 19 bases in between. There are 17 residues in the CDR3. CDR3 sequence (DNA): TGCGCCAGCCCGGGGGGGGACAGGGTTGCGAACACCGGGGAGCTGTTTTTT. This sequence encodes CASPGGDRVANTGELFF.